The 17 T cell receptor beta chains below were found in one sample sequenced in a study of regulatory T cells in long-lasting Graves disease. CDR3 regions were amplified by Arm-PCR using iRepertoire HTBI primers to build TCR beta libraries. TCRdb recomputed calls from the multiplex PCR reads with MiXCR, one row per CDR3 protein. The sample lists about 430,000 distinct CDR3 sequences, approximately 22% occurring once. Time point of the sample: persistent/refractory GD, antithyroid drugs over 5 years with positive TRAb. The TCR library was prepared using RNA isolated from PBMCs. Material: peripheral blood mononuclear cells (PBMCs), obtained when the disease was refractory, from a patient treated with antithyroid drugs. These receptors were taken from a female donor with Graves disease.

This clonotype was counted at least ten times. This chain uses TRBV7-2 with TRBJ1-2; no firm D call. This CDR3 contains 14 residues. V lost 6 bases, J lost 5 bases, and 16 bases lay in between. Per germline, CDR1 SGHTA and CDR2 FQGNSA. The CDR3 loop reads CASRPSTAQYGYTF. DNA of the CDR3: TGTGCCAGCAGACCCTCGACGGCCCAGTATGGCTACACCTTC.

This clonotype has a count of ten or more. The rearrangement joins TRBV15 to TRBJ1-4; D ambiguous. The germline CDR1 and CDR2 sequences are LNHNV and YYDKDF (reference sequence). The CDR3 loop spans 13 amino acids. V was cut by 5 bases and J by 8 bases, with 12 bases left in between. CDR3 sequence (DNA): TGTGCCACCAGCCCCCGACTGGACGAAAAACTGTTTTTT. It encodes CATSPRLDEKLFF.

The genes are TRBV7-2 and TRBJ2-7; 7 bases are shared with TRBD2. V lost 3 bases and J lost 6; bases outside the gene matches: 17. Germline CDR1 SGHTA, CDR2 FQGNSA. The CDR3 runs 17 residues. In nucleotides, the CDR3 is TGTGCCAGCAGCTTTAGGGGATGGGCGGGAGCGGAGAGCGAGCAGTACTTC. Amino acid sequence: CASSFRGWAGAESEQYF.

The V call is TRBV30, the J call TRBJ2-2; D is ambiguous. There are 12 residues in the CDR3. CDR1 is GTSNPN, CDR2 SVGIG, per germline (reference sequence). Trimming shortened V by 6 bases and J by 5 bases, and 10 bases separated the two germline ends. The chain's CDR3 is CACCLGTGELFF. In DNA form, the CDR3 reads TGTGCCTGCTGCCTGGGGACCGGGGAGCTGTTTTTT.

This clonotype was seen repeatedly, ten times or more. V gene TRBV18 combines with J gene TRBJ1-2, with D perhaps TRBD1 (5 bases). Between the trimmed V and J ends, which lost 3 bases and 7 bases, there was a span of 12 bases. From germline, CDR1 is KGHSH and CDR2 LQKENI. CDR3 length: 13 residues. CDR3 bases: TGTGCCAGCTCACCCGACGGCGGGGGTGGCTACACCTTC. Its protein product is CASSPDGGGGYTF.

In DNA form, the CDR3 reads TGTGCCAGCAGCCAGGGGACGGGCGAACCCACAGATACGCAGTATTTT. Protein sequence: CASSQGTGEPTDTQYF. The V call is TRBV11-3, the J call TRBJ2-3; TRBD1 is a possible D gene (6 bases). Germline V gene lookup returns CDR1 SGHNT and CDR2 YENEEA. V was clipped by 5 bases and J by 2 bases, with 17 bases between them. The CDR3 is 16 residues long.

This clonotype occurred many times. The chain recombines TRBV11-2 with TRBJ1-1; the D is unclear. Trimming left V 0 bases short and J 2 bases short, with 7 bases between. This CDR3 is built from 14 residues. Germline CDR1 reads SGHAT; CDR2 reads FQNNGV. Here the CDR3 reads CASSLDRCNTEAFF. DNA for the CDR3: TGTGCCAGCAGCTTAGATCGCTGTAACACTGAAGCTTTCTTT.

This sequence joins TRBV20-1 and TRBJ2-1, with D possibly being TRBD2 (5 bases). The germline CDR1 and CDR2 sequences are DFQATT and SNEGSKA (reference sequence). The V and J ends lost 0 bases and 0 bases respectively, with 15 bases between them. The CDR3 totals 17 residues. The CDR3 nucleotides read TGCAGTGCTAGAGATCCTTCAGCGGTGAGCTCCTACAATGAGCAGTTCTTC. Translated, it gives CSARDPSAVSSYNEQFF.

Points on this clonotype: A much larger clone differs by one base, so this may be a read error. The CDR3 spells CAGSQERRTARNTEAFF. The CDR3 DNA is TGTGCCGGCAGCCAAGAAAGGAGGACGGCTCGGAACACTGAAGCTTTCTTT. The V gene is TRBV3-1, the J gene TRBJ1-1; D gene unclear. Germline V gene sequence: CDR1 LGHDT, CDR2 YNNKEL (reference sequence). CDR3 length equals 17 residues. Full variable domain (outside the CDR3, taken from reference TRBV3-1 and TRBJ1-1): DTAVSQTPKYLVTQMGNDKSIKCEQNLGHDTMYWYKQDSKKFLKIMFSYNNKELIINETVPNRFSPKSPDKAHLNLHINSLELGDSAVYFCAGSQERRTARNTEAFFGQGTRLTVV.

The rearrangement links TRBV9 to TRBJ1-6; 7 positions agree with TRBD1. The CDR3 has 15 amino acids. The V gene's germline CDR1 is SGDLS and CDR2 YYNGEE. V was clipped by 3 bases and J by 10 bases; unmatched bases: 10. CDR3 DNA sequence: TGTGCCAGCAGCGCCCGCGGGACAGTTGTCTCACCCCTCCACTTT. This codes for CASSARGTVVSPLHF. Complete variable domain (other parts from reference TRBV9 and TRBJ1-6): DSGVTQTPKHLITATGQRVTLRCSPRSGDLSVYWYQQSLDQGLQFLIQYYNGEERAKGNILERFSAQQFPDLHSELNLSSLELGDSALYFCASSARGTVVSPLHFGNGTRLTVT.

This clonotype was seen many times. The J gene is TRBJ2-7, the V gene TRBV28; TRBD2 is a possible D gene (6 bases). V was clipped by 10 bases and J by 0 bases, with 10 bases between them. Germline assignment: CDR1 MDHEN and CDR2 SYDVKM. This CDR3 has 12 residues. The CDR3 spells CATGGDSYEQYF. DNA of the CDR3: TGTGCCACCGGAGGGGACTCCTACGAGCAGTACTTC.

Only a few counts were recorded for this clonotype. The V gene is TRBV28, the J gene TRBJ2-1; 8 nucleotides align to TRBD2. After removal of 4 bases from V and 8 bases from J, the junction contained 7 bases not matched to a gene. Germline CDR1 is MDHEN and CDR2 is SYDVKM. The CDR3 sequence is 14 residues long. The CDR3 DNA follows: TGTGCCAGCAGTTCACGAGCGGGAGTCTATGAGCAGTTCTTC. This translates into CASSSRAGVYEQFF. The variable domain in full, completed from reference TRBV28 and TRBJ2-1, reads DVKVTQSSRYLVKRTGEKVFLECVQDMDHENMFWYRQDPGLGLRLIYFSYDVKMKEKGDIPEGYSVSREKKERFSLILESASTNQTSMYLCASSSRAGVYEQFFGPGTRLTVL.

The V gene is TRBV7-2, the J gene TRBJ1-4, with a weak D call TRBD1 (5 bases). CDR3 length: 16 residues. CDR1 and CDR2 (germline): SGHTA, FQGNSA. Trimming left V 2 bases short and J 0 bases short, with 10 bases between. DNA of the CDR3: TGTGCCAGCAGCTTAAGGCAGGGTGCAACTAATGAAAAACTGTTTTTT. It specifies CASSLRQGATNEKLFF.

Turning to this clonotype: A much larger clone differs by one base, so this may be a read error. The chain is built from TRBV12-3 or TRBV12-4 and TRBJ2-1; D might be TRBD1 (6 bases). V was trimmed by 5 bases and J by 10 bases, leaving 12 bases between them. CDR3 size: 12 residues. In DNA form, the CDR3 reads TGTGCCAGCAGTAAGGACAGCTACGAGCAGTTCTTC. This codes for CASSKDSYEQFF.

The V and J genes are TRBV9 and TRBJ1-1; 10 positions agree with TRBD1. CDR3 size: 17 residues. The germline CDR1 and CDR2 sequences are SGDLS and YYNGEE. The trim removed 4 bases at V and 0 bases at J, leaving 9 bases unmatched. CDR3 amino acids: CASSPKGQGRMNTEAFF. CDR3 in DNA: TGTGCCAGCAGCCCAAAGGGACAGGGGAGGATGAACACTGAAGCTTTCTTT.

The chain has TRBV9 and TRBJ2-5; weak D call: TRBD1 (6 bases). V lost 3 bases and J 4 bases, leaving 10 bases between the germline ends. Germline lookup yields CDR1 SGDLS and CDR2 YYNGEE. The CDR3 has 13 residues. CDR3 protein: CASSAGQAETQYF. The DNA of the CDR3 is TGTGCCAGCAGCGCGGGACAAGCAGAGACCCAGTACTTC. The entire variable domain, with the rest obtained from reference TRBV9 and TRBJ2-5, is as follows: DSGVTQTPKHLITATGQRVTLRCSPRSGDLSVYWYQQSLDQGLQFLIQYYNGEERAKGNILERFSAQQFPDLHSELNLSSLELGDSALYFCASSAGQAETQYFGPGTRLLVL.

V and J are TRBV6-2 or TRBV6-3 and TRBJ1-5; the match to TRBD1 covers 7 bases. Germline trimming cut 4 bases from V and 4 bases from J; bases unmatched to any gene: 1. Germline V gene data show CDR1 as MNHEY and CDR2 as SVGEGT. This CDR3 has 13 amino acids. CDR3 nucleotides: TGTGCCAGCAGTTCGGGACAGAATCAGCCCCAGCATTTT. Encoded protein: CASSSGQNQPQHF.